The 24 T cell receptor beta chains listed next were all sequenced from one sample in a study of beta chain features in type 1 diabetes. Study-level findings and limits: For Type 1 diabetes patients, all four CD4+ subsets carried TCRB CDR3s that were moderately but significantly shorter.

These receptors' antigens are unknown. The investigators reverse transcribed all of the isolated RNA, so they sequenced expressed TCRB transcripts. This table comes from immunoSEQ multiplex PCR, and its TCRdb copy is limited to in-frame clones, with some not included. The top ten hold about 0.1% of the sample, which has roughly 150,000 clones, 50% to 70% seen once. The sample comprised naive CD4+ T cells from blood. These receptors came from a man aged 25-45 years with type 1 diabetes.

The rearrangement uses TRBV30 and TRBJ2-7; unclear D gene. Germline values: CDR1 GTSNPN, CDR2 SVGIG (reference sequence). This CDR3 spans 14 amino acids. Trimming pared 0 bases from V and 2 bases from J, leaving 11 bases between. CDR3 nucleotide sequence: TGTGCCTGGAGTGTACCTGGCAGGACCTACGAGCAGTACTTC. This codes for CAWSVPGRTYEQYF.

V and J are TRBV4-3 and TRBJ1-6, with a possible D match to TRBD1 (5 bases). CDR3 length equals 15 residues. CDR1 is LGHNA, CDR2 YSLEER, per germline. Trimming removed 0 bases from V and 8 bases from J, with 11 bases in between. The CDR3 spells CASSQDRRGYSPLHF. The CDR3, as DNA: TGCGCCAGCAGCCAAGATCGGAGGGGATATTCACCCCTCCACTTT.

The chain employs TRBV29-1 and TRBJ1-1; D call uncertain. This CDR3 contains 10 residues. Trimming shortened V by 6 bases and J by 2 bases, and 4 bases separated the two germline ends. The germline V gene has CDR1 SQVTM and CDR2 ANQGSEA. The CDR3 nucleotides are TGCAGCGTATCTAACACTGAAGCTTTCTTT. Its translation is CSVSNTEAFF.

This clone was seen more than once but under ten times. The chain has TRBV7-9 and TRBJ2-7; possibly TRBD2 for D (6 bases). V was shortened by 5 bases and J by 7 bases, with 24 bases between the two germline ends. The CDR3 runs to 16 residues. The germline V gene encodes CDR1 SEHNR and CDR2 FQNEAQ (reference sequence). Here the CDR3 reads CASSVFPIIGEEEQYF. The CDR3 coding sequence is TGTGCCAGCAGCGTCTTTCCCATCATAGGGGAGGAAGAGCAGTACTTC.

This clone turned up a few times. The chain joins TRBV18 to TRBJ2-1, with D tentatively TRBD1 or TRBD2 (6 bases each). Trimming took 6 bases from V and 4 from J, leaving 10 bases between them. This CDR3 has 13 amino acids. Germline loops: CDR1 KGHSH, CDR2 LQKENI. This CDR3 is CASSRDNYNEQFF. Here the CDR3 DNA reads TGTGCCAGCTCGCGGGACAATTACAATGAGCAGTTCTTC. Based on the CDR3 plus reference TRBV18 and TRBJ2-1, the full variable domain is NAGVMQNPRHLVRRRGQEARLRCSPMKGHSHVYWYRQLPEEGLKFMVYLQKENIIDESGMPKERFSAEFPKEGPSILRIQQVVRGDSAAYFCASSRDNYNEQFFGPGTRLTVL.

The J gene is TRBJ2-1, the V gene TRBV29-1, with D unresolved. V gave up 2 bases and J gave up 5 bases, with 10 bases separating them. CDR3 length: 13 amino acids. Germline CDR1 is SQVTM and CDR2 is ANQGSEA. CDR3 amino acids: CSVELQLDNEQFF. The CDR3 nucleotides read TGCAGCGTTGAACTCCAGCTAGACAATGAGCAGTTCTTC.

The CDR3 here is CASQPGQGEGTQYF. The CDR3 bases are TGTGCCAGCCAACCCGGCCAGGGGGAAGGGACCCAGTACTTC. V and J are TRBV19 and TRBJ2-5; 7 bases line up with TRBD1. The CDR3 loop spans 14 amino acids. Germline-derived CDR1 and CDR2 are LNHDA and SQIVND (reference sequence). The ends lost 9 bases at V and 7 bases at J; junction bases unmatched: 14.

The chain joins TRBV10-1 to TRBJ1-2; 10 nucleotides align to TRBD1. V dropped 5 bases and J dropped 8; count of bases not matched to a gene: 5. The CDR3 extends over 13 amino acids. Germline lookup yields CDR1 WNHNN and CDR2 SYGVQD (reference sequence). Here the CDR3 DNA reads TGCGCCAGCAGTTCTGGGACAGGGGAAGGCTACACCTTC. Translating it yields CASSSGTGEGYTF.

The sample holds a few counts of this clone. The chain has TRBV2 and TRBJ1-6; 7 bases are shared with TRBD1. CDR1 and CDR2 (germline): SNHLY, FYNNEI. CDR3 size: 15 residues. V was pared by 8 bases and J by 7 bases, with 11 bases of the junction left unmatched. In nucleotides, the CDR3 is TGTGCCAGCCAAGGGGAGGGAGGGGGCAATTCACCCCTCCACTTT. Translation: CASQGEGGGNSPLHF.

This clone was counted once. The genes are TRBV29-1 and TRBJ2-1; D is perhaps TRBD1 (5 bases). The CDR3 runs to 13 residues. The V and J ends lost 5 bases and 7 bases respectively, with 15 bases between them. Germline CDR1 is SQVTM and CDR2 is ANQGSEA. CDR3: CSVNQGRRNEQFF. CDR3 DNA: TGCAGCGTTAACCAGGGTAGGAGAAATGAGCAGTTCTTC.

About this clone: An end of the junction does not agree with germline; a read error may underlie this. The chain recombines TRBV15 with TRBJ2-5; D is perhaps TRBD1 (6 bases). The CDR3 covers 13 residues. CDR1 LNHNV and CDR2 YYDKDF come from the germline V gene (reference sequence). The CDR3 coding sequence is TGTGCCGCCGGAAGGGACATCCAAGGGACCCAGTACTTC. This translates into CAAGRDIQGTQYF.

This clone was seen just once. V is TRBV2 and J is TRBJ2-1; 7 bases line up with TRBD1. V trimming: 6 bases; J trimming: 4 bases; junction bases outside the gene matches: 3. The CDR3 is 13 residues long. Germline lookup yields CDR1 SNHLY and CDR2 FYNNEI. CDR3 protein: CASSQGVYNEQFF. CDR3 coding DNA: TGTGCCAGCAGCCAGGGGGTATACAATGAGCAGTTCTTC.

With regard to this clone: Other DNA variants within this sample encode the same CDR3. The CDR3 sequence is CAWGYSSNQPQHF. The CDR3 bases are TGTGCCTGGGGGTACAGTAGCAATCAGCCCCAGCATTTT. The chain couples TRBV30 to TRBJ1-5; no reliable D call. The CDR3 length is 13 residues. CDR1 is GTSNPN and CDR2 is SVGIG in the germline V gene (reference sequence). The V and J ends lost 5 bases and 0 bases respectively, with 8 bases between them.

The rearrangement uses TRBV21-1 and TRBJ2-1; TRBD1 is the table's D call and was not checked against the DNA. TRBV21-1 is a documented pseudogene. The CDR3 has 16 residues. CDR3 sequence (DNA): TGTGCCAGCGAAGAGGACAGGGCGAATCCCTACAATGAGCAGTTCTTC. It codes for CASEEDRANPYNEQFF.

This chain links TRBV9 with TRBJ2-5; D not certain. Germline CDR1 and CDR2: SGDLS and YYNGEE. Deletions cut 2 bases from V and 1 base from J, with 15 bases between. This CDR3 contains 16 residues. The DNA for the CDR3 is TGTGCCAGCAGCGTCAGCGAAGGTGTGGTCCAAGAGACCCAGTACTTC. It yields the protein CASSVSEGVVQETQYF.

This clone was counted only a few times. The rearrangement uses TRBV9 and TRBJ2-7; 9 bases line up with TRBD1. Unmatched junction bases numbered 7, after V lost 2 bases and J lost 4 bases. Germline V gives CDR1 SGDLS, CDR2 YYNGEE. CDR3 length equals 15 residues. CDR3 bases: TGTGCCAGCAGCGTCACCGGGACAGGGCGATACGAGCAGTACTTC. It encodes CASSVTGTGRYEQYF. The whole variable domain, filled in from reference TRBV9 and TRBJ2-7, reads DSGVTQTPKHLITATGQRVTLRCSPRSGDLSVYWYQQSLDQGLQFLIQYYNGEERAKGNILERFSAQQFPDLHSELNLSSLELGDSALYFCASSVTGTGRYEQYFGPGTRLTVT.

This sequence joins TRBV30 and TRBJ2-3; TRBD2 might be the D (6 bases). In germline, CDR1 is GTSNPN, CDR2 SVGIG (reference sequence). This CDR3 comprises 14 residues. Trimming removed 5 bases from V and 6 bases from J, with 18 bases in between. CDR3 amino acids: CAWVPSVRTDTQYF. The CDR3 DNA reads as TGTGCCTGGGTGCCTAGCGTTCGAACGGATACGCAGTATTTT.

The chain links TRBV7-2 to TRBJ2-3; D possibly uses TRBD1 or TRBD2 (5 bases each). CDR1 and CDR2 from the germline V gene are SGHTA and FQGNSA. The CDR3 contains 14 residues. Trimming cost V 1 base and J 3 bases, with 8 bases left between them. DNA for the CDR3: TGTGCCAGCAGCTTAGGGGGACGGACAGATACGCAGTATTTT. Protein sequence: CASSLGGRTDTQYF.

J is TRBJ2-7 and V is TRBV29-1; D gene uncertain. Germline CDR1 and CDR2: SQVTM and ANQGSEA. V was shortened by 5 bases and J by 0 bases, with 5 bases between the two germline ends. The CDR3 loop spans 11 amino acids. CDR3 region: CSVRNSYEQYF. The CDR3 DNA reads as TGCAGCGTTAGGAACTCCTACGAGCAGTACTTC.

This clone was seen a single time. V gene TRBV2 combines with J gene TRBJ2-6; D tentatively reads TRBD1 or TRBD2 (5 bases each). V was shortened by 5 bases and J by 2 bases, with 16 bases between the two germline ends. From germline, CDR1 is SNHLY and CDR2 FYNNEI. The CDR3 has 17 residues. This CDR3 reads CASSITGARTGANVLTF. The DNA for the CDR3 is TGTGCCAGCAGTATAACCGGGGCCCGAACTGGGGCCAACGTCCTGACTTTC. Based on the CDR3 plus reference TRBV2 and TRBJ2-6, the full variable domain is EPEVTQTPSHQVTQMGQEVILRCVPISNHLYFYWYRQILGQKVEFLVSFYNNEISEKSEIFDDQFSVERPDGSNFTLKIRSTKLEDSAMYFCASSITGARTGANVLTFGAGSRLTVL.

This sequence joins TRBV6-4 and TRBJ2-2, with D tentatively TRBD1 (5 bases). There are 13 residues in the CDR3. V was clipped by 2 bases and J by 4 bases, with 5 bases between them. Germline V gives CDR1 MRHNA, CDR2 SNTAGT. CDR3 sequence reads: CASSDRGTGELFF. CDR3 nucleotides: TGTGCCAGCAGTGACAGGGGCACCGGGGAGCTGTTTTTT.

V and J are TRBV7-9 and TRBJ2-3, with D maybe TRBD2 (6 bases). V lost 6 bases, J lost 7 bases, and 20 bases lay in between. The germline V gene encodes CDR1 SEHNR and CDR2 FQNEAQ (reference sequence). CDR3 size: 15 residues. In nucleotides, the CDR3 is TGTGCCAGCAGACCGCGGAGGGACTCCCATAATACGCAGTATTTT. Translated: CASRPRRDSHNTQYF.

CDR3 residues: CASSQEQPGELFF. CDR3 DNA: TGCGCCAGCAGCCAAGAACAGCCCGGGGAGCTGTTTTTT. The chain joins TRBV4-3 to TRBJ2-2; D unresolved. Germline lookup yields CDR1 LGHNA and CDR2 YSLEER. CDR3 size: 13 residues. The V gene lost 0 bases and the J gene lost 6 bases, with 5 bases spanning the gap.

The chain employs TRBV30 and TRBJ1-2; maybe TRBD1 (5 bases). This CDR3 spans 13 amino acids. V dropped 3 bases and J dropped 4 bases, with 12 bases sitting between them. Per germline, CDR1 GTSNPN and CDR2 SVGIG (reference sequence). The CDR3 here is CAWSFRDSYGYTF. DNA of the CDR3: TGTGCCTGGAGCTTCCGGGACTCCTATGGCTACACCTTC.